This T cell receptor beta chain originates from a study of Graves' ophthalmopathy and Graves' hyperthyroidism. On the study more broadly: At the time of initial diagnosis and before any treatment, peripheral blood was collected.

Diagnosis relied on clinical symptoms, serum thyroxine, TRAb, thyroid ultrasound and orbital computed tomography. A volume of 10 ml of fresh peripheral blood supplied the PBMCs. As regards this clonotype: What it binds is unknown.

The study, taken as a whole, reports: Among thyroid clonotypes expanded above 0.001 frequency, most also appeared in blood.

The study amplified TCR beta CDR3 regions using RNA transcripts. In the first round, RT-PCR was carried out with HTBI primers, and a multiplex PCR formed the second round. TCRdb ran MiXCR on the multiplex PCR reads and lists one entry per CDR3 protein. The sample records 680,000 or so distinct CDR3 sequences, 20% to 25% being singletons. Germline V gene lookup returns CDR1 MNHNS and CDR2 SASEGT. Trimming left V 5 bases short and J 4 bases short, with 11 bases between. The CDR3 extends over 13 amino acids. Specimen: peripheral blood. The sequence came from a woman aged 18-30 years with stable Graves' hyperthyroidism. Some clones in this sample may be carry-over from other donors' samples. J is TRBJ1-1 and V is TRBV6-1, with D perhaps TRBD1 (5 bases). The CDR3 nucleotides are TGTGCCAGCAGTCCACAGGTTGTCACTGAAGCTTTCTTT. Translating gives CASSPQVVTEAFF.